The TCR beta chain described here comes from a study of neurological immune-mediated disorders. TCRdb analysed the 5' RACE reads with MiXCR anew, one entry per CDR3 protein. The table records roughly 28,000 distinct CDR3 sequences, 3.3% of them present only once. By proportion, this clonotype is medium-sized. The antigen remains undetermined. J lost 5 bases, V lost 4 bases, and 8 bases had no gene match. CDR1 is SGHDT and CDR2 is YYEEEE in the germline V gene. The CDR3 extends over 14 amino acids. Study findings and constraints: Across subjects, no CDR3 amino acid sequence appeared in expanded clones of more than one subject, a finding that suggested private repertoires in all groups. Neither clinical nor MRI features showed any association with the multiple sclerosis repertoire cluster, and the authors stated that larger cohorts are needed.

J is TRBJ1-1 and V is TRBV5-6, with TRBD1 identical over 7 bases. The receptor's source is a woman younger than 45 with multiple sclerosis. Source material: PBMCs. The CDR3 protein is CASSRTTGVTEAFF. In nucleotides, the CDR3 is TGTGCCAGCAGCAGAACTACAGGGGTGACTGAAGCTTTCTTT.